Each of the 3 T cell receptor beta chains below was sequenced from the same sample in a study of OX40 agonist ivuxolimab in advanced cancers. TCRdb's copy holds only in-frame clones and misses some; the assay was immunoSEQ multiplex PCR. The table records roughly 100,000 clones, 90% of them present only once. Sequencing was performed on CD4+ or CD8+ T cells sorted from blood, taken in a trial of the OX40 agonist ivuxolimab. These receptors were collected from an adult with an advanced solid tumor such as melanoma, head and neck, liver or kidney cancer.

As regards this clone: This specimen includes other DNA sequences encoding the same CDR3. The rearrangement uses TRBV28 and TRBJ1-2, with D perhaps matching TRBD1 (5 bases). The CDR3 contains 16 residues. V was pared by 4 bases and J by 4 bases, with 19 bases between. Germline values: CDR1 MDHEN, CDR2 SYDVKM. CDR3 region: CASSYPPGRESYGYTF. The CDR3 coding sequence is TGTGCCAGCAGTTACCCCCCGGGACGAGAGAGCTATGGCTACACCTTC.

This clone was seen only once. The genes are TRBV19 and TRBJ1-3; no firm D call. Trimming took 5 bases from V and 0 from J, leaving 11 bases between them. This CDR3 contains 15 residues. Germline CDR1 and CDR2: LNHDA and SQIVND (reference sequence). Here the CDR3 DNA reads TGTGCCAGTAGTGCCTTGAAGAGCTCTGGAAACACCATATATTTT. Protein: CASSALKSSGNTIYF.

The V gene is TRBV9, the J gene TRBJ2-2, with D perhaps matching TRBD2 (7 bases). Between the trimmed V and J ends, which lost 4 bases and 2 bases, there was a span of 15 bases. The CDR3 consists of 16 residues. Germline CDR1 reads SGDLS; CDR2 reads YYNGEE. The CDR3 bases are TGTGCCAGCAGCCGCCCGGGGGGCCTAAACACCGGGGAGCTGTTTTTT. Translated, it gives CASSRPGGLNTGELFF.